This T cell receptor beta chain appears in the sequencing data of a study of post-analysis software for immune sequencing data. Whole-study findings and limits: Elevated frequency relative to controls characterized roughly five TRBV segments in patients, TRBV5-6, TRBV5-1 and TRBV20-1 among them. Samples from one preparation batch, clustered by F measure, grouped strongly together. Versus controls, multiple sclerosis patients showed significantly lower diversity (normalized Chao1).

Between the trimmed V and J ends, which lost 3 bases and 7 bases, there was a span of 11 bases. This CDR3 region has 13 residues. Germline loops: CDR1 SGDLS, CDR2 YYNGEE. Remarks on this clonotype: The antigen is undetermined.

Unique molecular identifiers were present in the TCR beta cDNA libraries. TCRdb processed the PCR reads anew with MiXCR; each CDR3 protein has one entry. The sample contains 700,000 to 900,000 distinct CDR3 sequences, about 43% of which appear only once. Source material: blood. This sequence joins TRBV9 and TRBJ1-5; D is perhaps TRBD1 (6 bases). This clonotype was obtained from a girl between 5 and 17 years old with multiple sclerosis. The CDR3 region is CASSEEQGQPQHF. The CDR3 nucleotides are TGTGCCAGCAGCGAAGAACAGGGCCAGCCCCAGCATTTT. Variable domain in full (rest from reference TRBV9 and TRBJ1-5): DSGVTQTPKHLITATGQRVTLRCSPRSGDLSVYWYQQSLDQGLQFLIQYYNGEERAKGNILERFSAQQFPDLHSELNLSSLELGDSALYFCASSEEQGQPQHFGDGTRLSIL.